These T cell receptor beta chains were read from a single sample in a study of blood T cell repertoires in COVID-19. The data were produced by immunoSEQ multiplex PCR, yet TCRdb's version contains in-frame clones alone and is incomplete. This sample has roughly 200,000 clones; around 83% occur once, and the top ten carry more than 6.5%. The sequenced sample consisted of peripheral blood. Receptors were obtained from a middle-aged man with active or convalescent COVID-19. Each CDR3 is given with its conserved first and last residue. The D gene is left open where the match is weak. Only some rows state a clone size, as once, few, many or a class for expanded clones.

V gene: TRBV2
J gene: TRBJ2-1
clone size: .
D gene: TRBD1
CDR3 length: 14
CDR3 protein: CASYSGQGAYEQFF
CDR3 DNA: TGTGCCAGCTACTCGGGACAGGGGGCCTATGAGCAGTTCTTC

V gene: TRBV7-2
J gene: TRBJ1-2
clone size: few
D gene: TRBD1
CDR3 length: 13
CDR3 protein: CASSSGQIYGYTF
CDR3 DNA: TGTGCCAGCAGCTCGGGACAGATCTATGGCTACACCTTC

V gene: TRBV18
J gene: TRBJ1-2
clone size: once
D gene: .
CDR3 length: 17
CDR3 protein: CASSPPDLGASPYGYTF
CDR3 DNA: TGTGCCAGCTCACCACCGGATTTAGGGGCCTCACCCTATGGCTACACCTTC

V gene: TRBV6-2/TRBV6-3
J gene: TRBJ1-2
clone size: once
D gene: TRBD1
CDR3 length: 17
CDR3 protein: CASSPSWDRGPNYGYTF
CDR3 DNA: TGTGCCAGCAGTCCCTCCTGGGACAGGGGACCCAACTATGGCTACACCTTC

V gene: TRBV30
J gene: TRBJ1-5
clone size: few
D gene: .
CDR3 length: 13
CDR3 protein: CAWGETATAPQHF
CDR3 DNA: TGTGCCTGGGGAGAGACAGCAACTGCCCCCCAGCATTTT

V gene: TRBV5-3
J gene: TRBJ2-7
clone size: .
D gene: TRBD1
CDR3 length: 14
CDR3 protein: CARSPGQGEDEQYF
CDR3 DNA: TGTGCCAGAAGCCCCGGACAGGGTGAAGACGAGCAGTACTTC

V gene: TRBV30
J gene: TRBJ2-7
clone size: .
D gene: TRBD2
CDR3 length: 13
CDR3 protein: CAWGQRGAYEQYF
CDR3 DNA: TGTGCCTGGGGGCAGCGGGGAGCCTACGAGCAGTACTTC

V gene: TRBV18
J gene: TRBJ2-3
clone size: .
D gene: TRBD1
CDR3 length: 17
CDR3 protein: CASSPRVRDSITDTQYF
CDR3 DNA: TGTGCCAGCTCACCCCGCGTCCGGGACAGCATCACAGATACGCAGTATTTT

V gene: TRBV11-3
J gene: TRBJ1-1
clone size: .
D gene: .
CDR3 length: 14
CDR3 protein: CASSLGQGGTEAFF
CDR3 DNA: TGTGCCAGCAGCTTAGGGCAGGGCGGCACTGAAGCTTTCTTT

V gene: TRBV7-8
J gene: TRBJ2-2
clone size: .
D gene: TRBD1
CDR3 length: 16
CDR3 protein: CASSVSGTGGSGELFF
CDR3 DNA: TGTGCCAGCAGCGTATCCGGGACAGGGGGCTCCGGGGAGCTGTTTTTT

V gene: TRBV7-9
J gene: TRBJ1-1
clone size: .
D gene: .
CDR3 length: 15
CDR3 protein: CASSIQQGVNTEAFF
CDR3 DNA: TGTGCCAGCAGCATCCAACAGGGAGTGAACACTGAAGCTTTCTTT

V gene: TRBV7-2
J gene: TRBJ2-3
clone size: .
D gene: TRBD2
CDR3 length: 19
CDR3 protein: CASSLTGVALAASTDTQYF
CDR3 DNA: TGTGCCAGCAGCTTAACGGGGGTAGCCCTAGCGGCTAGCACAGATACGCAGTATTTT

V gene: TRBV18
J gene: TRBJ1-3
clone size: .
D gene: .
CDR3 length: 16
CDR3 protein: CASSTAQGSPGNTIYF
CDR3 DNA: TGTGCCAGCTCAACGGCTCAGGGAAGCCCTGGAAACACCATATATTTT

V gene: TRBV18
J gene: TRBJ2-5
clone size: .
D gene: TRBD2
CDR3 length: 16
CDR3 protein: CASSPPLAGGQETQYF
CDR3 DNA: TGTGCCAGCTCACCACCCCTAGCGGGGGGCCAAGAGACCCAGTACTTC

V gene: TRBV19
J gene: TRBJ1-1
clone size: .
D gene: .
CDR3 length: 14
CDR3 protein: CASSIGRGPTEAFF
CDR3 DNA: TGTGCCAGTAGTATCGGGAGGGGACCCACTGAAGCTTTCTTT

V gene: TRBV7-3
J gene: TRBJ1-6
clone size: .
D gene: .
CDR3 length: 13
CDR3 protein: CASSSKQNSPLHF
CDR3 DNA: TGTGCCAGCAGCTCCAAACAGAATTCACCCCTCCACTTT

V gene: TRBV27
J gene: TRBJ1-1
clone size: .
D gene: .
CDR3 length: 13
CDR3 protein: CASSLGSFTEAFF
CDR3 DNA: TGTGCCAGCAGTTTAGGCTCGTTCACTGAAGCTTTCTTT

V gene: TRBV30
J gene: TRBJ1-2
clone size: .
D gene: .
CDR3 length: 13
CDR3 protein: CAWARTEVYGYTF
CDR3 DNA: TGTGCCTGGGCAAGGACAGAGGTCTATGGCTACACCTTC

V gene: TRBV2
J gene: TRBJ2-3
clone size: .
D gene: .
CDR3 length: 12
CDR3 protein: CASREIADTQYF
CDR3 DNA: TGTGCCAGCAGAGAGATTGCAGATACGCAGTATTTT

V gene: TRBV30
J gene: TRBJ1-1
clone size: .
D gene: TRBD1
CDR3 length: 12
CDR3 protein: CAWSGQGGEAFF
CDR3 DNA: TGTGCCTGGAGTGGGCAGGGGGGAGAAGCTTTCTTT

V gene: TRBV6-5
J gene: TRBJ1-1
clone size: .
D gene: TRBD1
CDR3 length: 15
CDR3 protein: CASSYSTGVGTEAFF
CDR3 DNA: TGTGCCAGCAGTTACTCGACAGGGGTCGGCACTGAAGCTTTCTTT

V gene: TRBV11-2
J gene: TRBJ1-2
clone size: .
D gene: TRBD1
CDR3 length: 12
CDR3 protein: CASSRQGDGYTF
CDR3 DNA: TGTGCCAGCAGCCGACAGGGGGATGGCTACACCTTC

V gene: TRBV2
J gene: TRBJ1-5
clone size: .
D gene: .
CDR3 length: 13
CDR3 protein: CASSELGNQPQHF
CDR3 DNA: TGTGCCAGCAGTGAATTAGGCAATCAGCCCCAGCATTTT

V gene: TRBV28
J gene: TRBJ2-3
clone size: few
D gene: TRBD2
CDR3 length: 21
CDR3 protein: CASSSPRTSGRALTLADTQYF
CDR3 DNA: TGTGCCAGCAGCTCTCCCCGGACTAGCGGGAGGGCCTTAACTTTGGCAGATACGCAGTATTTT

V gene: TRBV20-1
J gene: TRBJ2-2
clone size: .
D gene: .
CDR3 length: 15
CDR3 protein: CSASRLAPNTGELFF
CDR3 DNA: TGCAGTGCTAGTCGGCTAGCGCCGAACACCGGGGAGCTGTTTTTT

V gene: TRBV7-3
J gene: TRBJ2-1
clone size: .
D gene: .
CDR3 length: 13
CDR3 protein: CASSPWGEGEQFF
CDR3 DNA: TGTGCCAGCAGCCCATGGGGGGAAGGGGAGCAGTTCTTC

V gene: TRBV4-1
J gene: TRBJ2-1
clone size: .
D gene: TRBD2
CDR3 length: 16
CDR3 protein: CASSQGSSGGADEQFF
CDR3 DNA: TGCGCCAGCAGCCAAGGGTCTAGCGGGGGGGCGGATGAGCAGTTCTTC

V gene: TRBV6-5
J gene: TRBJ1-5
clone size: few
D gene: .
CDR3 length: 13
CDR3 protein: CASRRDVGQPQHF
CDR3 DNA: TGTGCCAGCAGGAGGGATGTGGGTCAGCCCCAGCATTTT

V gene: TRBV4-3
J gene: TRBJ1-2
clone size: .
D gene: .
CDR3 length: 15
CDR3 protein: CASSQDHPGDYGYTF
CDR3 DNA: TGCGCCAGCAGCCAAGATCACCCAGGGGACTATGGCTACACCTTC

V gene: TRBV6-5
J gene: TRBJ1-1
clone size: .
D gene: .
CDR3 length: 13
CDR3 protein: CASSYWGHTEAFF
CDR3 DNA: TGTGCCAGCAGTTACTGGGGGCACACTGAAGCTTTCTTT

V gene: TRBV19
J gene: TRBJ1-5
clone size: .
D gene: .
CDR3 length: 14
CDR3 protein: CASSYREGNQPQHF
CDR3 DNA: TGTGCCAGTAGTTACAGGGAAGGCAATCAGCCCCAGCATTTT

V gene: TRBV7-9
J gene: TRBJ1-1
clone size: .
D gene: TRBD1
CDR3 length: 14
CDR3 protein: CASSLGEGAVEAFF
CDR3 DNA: TGTGCCAGCAGCTTAGGAGAGGGGGCGGTTGAAGCTTTCTTT

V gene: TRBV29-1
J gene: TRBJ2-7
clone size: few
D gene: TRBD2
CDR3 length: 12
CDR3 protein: CSVVPGGGEQYF
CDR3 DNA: TGCAGCGTCGTACCGGGAGGGGGCGAGCAGTACTTC

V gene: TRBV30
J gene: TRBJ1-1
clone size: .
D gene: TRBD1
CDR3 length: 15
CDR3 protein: CAWNPGTGENTEAFF
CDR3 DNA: TGTGCCTGGAACCCAGGGACAGGGGAGAACACTGAAGCTTTCTTT

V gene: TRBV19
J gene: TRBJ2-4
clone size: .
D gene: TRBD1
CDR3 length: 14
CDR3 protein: CASSTQGATNIQYF
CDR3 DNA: TGTGCCAGTAGTACCCAGGGGGCAACCAACATTCAGTACTTC

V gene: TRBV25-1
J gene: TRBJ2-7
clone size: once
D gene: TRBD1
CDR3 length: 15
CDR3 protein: CASTPGGRQGYEQYF
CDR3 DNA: TGTGCCAGCACCCCCGGTGGGAGACAGGGCTACGAGCAGTACTTC

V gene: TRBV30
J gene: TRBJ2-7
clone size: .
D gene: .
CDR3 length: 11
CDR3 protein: CAWARNYEQYF
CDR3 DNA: TGTGCCTGGGCCAGAAACTACGAGCAGTACTTC

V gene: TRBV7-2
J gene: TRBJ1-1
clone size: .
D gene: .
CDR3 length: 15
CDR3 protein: CASSLVTGIMVEAFF
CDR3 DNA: TGTGCCAGCAGCTTAGTTACAGGGATCATGGTTGAAGCTTTCTTT

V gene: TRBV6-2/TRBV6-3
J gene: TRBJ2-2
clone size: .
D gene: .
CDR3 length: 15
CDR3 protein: CASSPGHLDTGELFF
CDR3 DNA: TGTGCCAGCAGTCCGGGACATCTGGACACCGGGGAGCTGTTTTTT

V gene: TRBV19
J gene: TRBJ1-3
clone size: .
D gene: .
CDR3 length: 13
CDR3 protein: CASRTVGGNTIYF
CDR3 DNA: TGTGCCAGTAGGACAGTTGGGGGAAACACCATATATTTT

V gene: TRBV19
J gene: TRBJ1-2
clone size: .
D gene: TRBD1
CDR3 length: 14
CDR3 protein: CASSIRQGIYGYTF
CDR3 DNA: TGTGCCAGTAGTATCCGACAGGGGATCTATGGCTACACCTTC

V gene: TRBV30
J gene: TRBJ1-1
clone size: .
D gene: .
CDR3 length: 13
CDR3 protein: CAGGRQTNTEAFF
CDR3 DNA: TGTGCCGGGGGGCGACAAACGAACACTGAAGCTTTCTTT

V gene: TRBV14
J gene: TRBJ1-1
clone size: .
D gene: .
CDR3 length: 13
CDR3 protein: CASSQDRNTEAFF
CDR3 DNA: TGTGCCAGCAGCCAAGACAGGAACACTGAAGCTTTCTTT

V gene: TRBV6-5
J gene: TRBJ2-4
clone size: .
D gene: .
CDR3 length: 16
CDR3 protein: CASSYSGNPAKNIQYF
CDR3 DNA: TGTGCCAGCAGTTACTCGGGCAATCCAGCTAAAAACATTCAGTACTTC

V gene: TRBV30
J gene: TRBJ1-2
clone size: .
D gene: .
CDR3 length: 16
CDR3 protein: CAWKPKGGGVRYGYTF
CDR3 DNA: TGTGCCTGGAAACCAAAGGGCGGAGGGGTACGATATGGCTACACCTTC

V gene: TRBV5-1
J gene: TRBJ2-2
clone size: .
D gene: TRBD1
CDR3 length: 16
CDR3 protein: CASSLRDRGSTGELFF
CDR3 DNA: TGCGCCAGCAGCTTGAGGGACAGGGGATCCACCGGGGAGCTGTTTTTT

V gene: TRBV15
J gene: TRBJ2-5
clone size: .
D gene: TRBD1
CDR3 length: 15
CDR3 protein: CATSRDRGPQETQYF
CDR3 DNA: TGTGCCACCAGCAGAGACAGGGGGCCCCAAGAGACCCAGTACTTC

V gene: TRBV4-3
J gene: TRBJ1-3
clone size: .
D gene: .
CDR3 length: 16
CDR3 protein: CASSQSYRFSGNTIYF
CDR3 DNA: TGCGCCAGCAGCCAATCCTACAGATTCTCTGGAAACACCATATATTTT

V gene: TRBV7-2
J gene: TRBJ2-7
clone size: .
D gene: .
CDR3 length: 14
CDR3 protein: CASSLLDISYEQYF
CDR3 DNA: TGTGCCAGCAGCTTATTGGACATCTCCTACGAGCAGTACTTC

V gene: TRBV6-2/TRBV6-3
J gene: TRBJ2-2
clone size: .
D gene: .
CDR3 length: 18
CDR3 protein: CASSQPRGRGGGTGELFF
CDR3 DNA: TGTGCCAGCAGTCAACCACGGGGGCGCGGGGGCGGCACCGGGGAGCTGTTTTTT

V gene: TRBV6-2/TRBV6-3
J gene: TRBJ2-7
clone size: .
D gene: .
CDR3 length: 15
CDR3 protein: CASSYSNTATYEQYF
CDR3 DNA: TGTGCCAGCAGTTACTCGAATACAGCCACCTACGAGCAGTACTTC

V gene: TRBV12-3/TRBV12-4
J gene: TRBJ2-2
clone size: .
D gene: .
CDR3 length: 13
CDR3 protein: CASSFQAAGELFF
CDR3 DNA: TGTGCCAGCAGTTTCCAGGCAGCCGGGGAGCTGTTTTTT

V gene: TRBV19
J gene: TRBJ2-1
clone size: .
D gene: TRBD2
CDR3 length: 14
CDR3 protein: CASGRGGAYNEQFF
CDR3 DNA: TGTGCCAGTGGTCGGGGGGGGGCCTACAATGAGCAGTTCTTC

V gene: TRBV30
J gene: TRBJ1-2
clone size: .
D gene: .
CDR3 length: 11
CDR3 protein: CASTRRGGYTF
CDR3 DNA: TGTGCCTCCACGAGAAGGGGTGGCTACACCTTC

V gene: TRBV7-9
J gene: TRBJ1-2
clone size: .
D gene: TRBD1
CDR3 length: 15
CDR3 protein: CASSFQGARARGYTF
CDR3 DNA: TGTGCCAGCAGCTTTCAGGGGGCCAGAGCTCGGGGCTACACCTTC

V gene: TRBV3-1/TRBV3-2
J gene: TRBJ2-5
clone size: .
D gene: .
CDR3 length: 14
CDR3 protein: CASSPERIQETQYF
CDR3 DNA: TGTGCCAGCAGCCCCGAGCGGATCCAAGAGACCCAGTACTTC

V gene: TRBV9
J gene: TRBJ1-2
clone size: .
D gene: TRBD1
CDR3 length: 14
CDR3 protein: CASSVGQGSYGYTF
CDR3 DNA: TGTGCCAGCAGCGTAGGACAGGGATCCTATGGCTACACCTTC